These 25 T cell receptor beta chains came from one sample sequenced in a study of T cells in Graves' hyperthyroidism and ophthalmopathy. What was amplified from RNA transcripts were TCR beta CDR3 regions. HTBI primers drove first-round RT-PCR of the TCR CDR3. TCRdb fed the multiplex PCR reads into MiXCR, producing one record per CDR3 protein. This repertoire shows some 760,000 distinct CDR3 sequences, less than 15% found once; its top ten account for about a tenth. What was sequenced was blood. All receptors derive from a woman aged 18-30 years with Graves' hyperthyroidism.

The rearrangement joins TRBV7-9 to TRBJ2-1, with D possibly being TRBD2 (6 bases). V was cut by 4 bases and J by 10 bases, with 14 bases left in between. Germline CDR1 reads SEHNR; CDR2 reads FQNEAQ (reference sequence). The CDR3 length is 13 residues. DNA of the CDR3: TGTGCCAGCAGCTCGGGGACTCTCGGGGAGCAGTTCTTC. This translates into CASSSGTLGEQFF.

In its sample, this clonotype was seen many times. V and J are TRBV24-1 and TRBJ1-5; D not resolved. Between the trimmed V and J ends, which lost 9 bases and 0 bases, there was a span of 14 bases. The CDR3 has 15 residues. Germline V gene data show CDR1 as KGHDR and CDR2 as SFDVKD. The DNA for the CDR3 is TGTGCCACCTCCGACGCCTCCCCTAGCAATCAGCCCCAGCATTTT. Amino acids: CATSDASPSNQPQHF.

The chain has TRBV27 and TRBJ2-7; 8 bases line up with TRBD1. There are 16 residues in the CDR3. Germline CDR1 and CDR2: MNHEY and SMNVEV (reference sequence). Trimming took 5 bases from V and 0 from J; bases not matched to a gene: 9. Here the CDR3 reads CASSAKQGEVSYEQYF. In nucleotides, the CDR3 is TGTGCCAGCAGTGCAAAACAGGGGGAGGTCTCCTACGAGCAGTACTTC.

Worth noting for this clonotype: A read error may produce the germline difference seen at one junction end. The chain is built from TRBV7-9 and TRBJ2-1; TRBD1 agrees at 8 bases. The CDR3 has 16 amino acids. Germline V gene sequence: CDR1 SEHNR, CDR2 FQNEAQ (reference sequence). CDR3 sequence: CVSSRPPDRADNEQFF. The CDR3 nucleotides read TGTGTCAGCAGCCGCCCCCCGGACAGGGCGGACAATGAGCAGTTCTTC.

This clonotype was detected many times. This chain uses TRBV5-1 with TRBJ1-1; D not certain. The CDR3 consists of 16 residues. In germline, CDR1 is SGHRS, CDR2 YFSETQ. V gave up 0 bases and J gave up 0 bases, with 12 bases separating them. DNA of the CDR3: TGCGCCAGCAGCTTGGTGGCGGCCCTGATGAACACTGAAGCTTTCTTT. This translates into CASSLVAALMNTEAFF.

CDR3 nucleotide sequence: TGCAGTGCTACAAGGACAGGGCAGACCCAGTACTTC. Translation: CSATRTGQTQYF. This chain connects TRBV20-1 to TRBJ2-5; 8 bases are shared with TRBD1. The CDR3 extends over 12 amino acids. Looked up from germline, CDR1 is DFQATT and CDR2 is SNEGSKA (reference sequence). V lost 4 bases and J lost 6; bases outside the gene matches: 4.

J is TRBJ2-1 and V is TRBV4-1; D may be TRBD1 (6 bases). The CDR3 extends over 19 amino acids. Germline V gene sequence: CDR1 MGHRA, CDR2 YSYEKL. V was clipped by 3 bases and J by 0 bases, with 21 bases between them. In DNA, the CDR3 is TGCGCCAGCAGCCAGAAACAGTCGGGACACCCGAGCTCCTACAATGAGCAGTTCTTC. Translation: CASSQKQSGHPSSYNEQFF.

There are many counts of this clonotype. V usage is TRBV6-1 and J usage is TRBJ1-1; no reliable D call. The CDR3 runs to 12 residues. Germline V gene data show CDR1 as MNHNS and CDR2 as SASEGT. The V end lost 8 bases, the J end lost 5 bases, and 12 bases lay between the germline ends. This chain's CDR3 is CASVDRWTEAFF. The CDR3 DNA is TGTGCCAGCGTCGATCGTTGGACTGAAGCTTTCTTT.

The chain is built from TRBV7-8 and TRBJ1-1; TRBD1 agrees at 7 bases. There are 16 residues in the CDR3. With V trimmed by 4 bases and J by 8 bases, 16 bases remained unmatched. Germline CDR1 and CDR2: SGHVS and FQNEAQ. CDR3: CASSSTRDRAWVEAFF. Written as DNA, the CDR3 is TGTGCCAGCAGCTCCACACGAGACAGGGCCTGGGTCGAAGCTTTCTTT.

As regards this clonotype: Mismatch with germline at one junction end may stem from a read error. V is TRBV11-2 and J is TRBJ2-3; 13 bases are a match to TRBD2. CDR1 is SGHAT and CDR2 is FQNNGV in the germline V gene. CDR3 length equals 17 residues. The chain's CDR3 is CASTLLAGGRRTDTQYF. CDR3 sequence (DNA): TGTGCCAGCACCTTACTAGCGGGAGGGAGGCGCACAGATACGCAGTATTTT.

The sample holds a few counts of this clonotype. The V and J genes are TRBV18 and TRBJ1-6; D not certain. The V gene's germline CDR1 is KGHSH and CDR2 LQKENI. The length of the CDR3 is 15 residues. The germline V and J ends were trimmed by 2 bases and 0 bases, with 5 bases remaining between them. CDR3 loop: CASSPNRSYNSPLHF. The CDR3 coding sequence is TGTGCCAGCTCACCAAACCGCTCCTATAATTCACCCCTCCACTTT.

This clonotype has a handful of counts. Given a much more abundant clone one base away, this may be a read error. CDR3 in DNA: TGTGCCAGCAGCTACTCGAGTTCACCCCTCCACTTT. Its translation: CASSYSSSPLHF. The rearrangement joins TRBV11-2 to TRBJ1-6; D is unresolved. The ends were cut back, 4 bases at V and 9 bases at J, with 7 bases in the middle. CDR3 length: 12 amino acids. Germline CDR1 SGHAT, CDR2 FQNNGV.

This clonotype was counted at least ten times. The J gene is TRBJ2-1, the V gene TRBV30; the match to TRBD2 covers 13 bases. The germline V gene encodes CDR1 GTSNPN and CDR2 SVGIG (reference sequence). There are 18 residues in the CDR3. J gave up 4 bases and V 5 bases, and 14 bases lay outside the gene matches. The CDR3 region is CAWDGVTSGRDLYNEQFF. The CDR3 DNA reads as TGTGCCTGGGATGGGGTAACTAGCGGGAGGGACCTTTACAATGAGCAGTTCTTC.

The rearrangement uses TRBV2 and TRBJ2-1; TRBD1 matches 7 bases. The germline V gene has CDR1 SNHLY and CDR2 FYNNEI. Trimming took 3 bases from V and 16 from J; bases not matched to a gene: 12. The CDR3 length is 13 residues. This CDR3 is CASSEDRLTGGFF. DNA for the CDR3: TGTGCCAGCAGTGAGGACAGGCTGACCGGAGGCTTCTTC.

This clonotype was seen more than once but under ten times. V is TRBV10-1 and J is TRBJ2-3, with 7 bases lining up with TRBD2. CDR3 length: 17 amino acids. J was trimmed by 0 bases and V by 4 bases; bases with no gene match: 10. Germline V gene lookup returns CDR1 WNHNN and CDR2 SYGVQD (reference sequence). CDR3 residues: CASSVLGTNLSTDTQYF. The CDR3 coding sequence is TGCGCCAGCAGTGTCCTCGGGACTAACCTGAGCACAGATACGCAGTATTTT.

The chain couples TRBV27 to TRBJ2-7, with TRBD2 as a possible D gene (6 bases). Germline CDR1 is MNHEY and CDR2 is SMNVEV (reference sequence). V lost 5 bases to trimming and J lost 0 bases, with 11 bases between them. The CDR3 loop spans 14 amino acids. The CDR3 here is CASSQRRDSYEQYF. The CDR3 DNA reads as TGTGCCAGCAGTCAGAGGCGGGACTCCTACGAGCAGTACTTC.

This clonotype has only a few counts. The rearrangement joins TRBV10-3 to TRBJ2-3; TRBD2 agrees at 7 bases. With 5 bases clipped from V and 1 base from J, the junction kept 15 bases outside the gene matches. This CDR3 region has 18 residues. The germline CDR1 and CDR2 sequences are ENHRY and SYGVKD. The CDR3 bases are TGTGCCATCAGTTCCTTATGGGGGGGGGAAGCTCGCACAGATACGCAGTATTTT. This translates into CAISSLWGGEARTDTQYF.

This clonotype occurred a few times. V gene TRBV3-1 combines with J gene TRBJ2-2; TRBD1 matches at 7 bases. Germline values: CDR1 LGHDT, CDR2 YNNKEL (reference sequence). J lost 3 bases, V lost 2 bases, and 12 bases had no gene match. CDR3 length: 18 amino acids. The CDR3 is CASSQPNRQGSYTGELFF. The CDR3 DNA follows: TGTGCCAGCAGCCAACCCAACCGACAGGGCTCTTACACCGGGGAGCTGTTTTTT.

This rearrangement joins TRBV4-2 to TRBJ2-5; D possibly corresponds to TRBD2 (6 bases). This CDR3 is built from 21 residues. V shed 3 bases and J shed 1 base, with 30 bases lying between them. Per germline, CDR1 LGHNA and CDR2 YNFKEQ. CDR3 coding DNA: TGTGCCAGCAGCCAGACGGGACGACTAGGAATCCAAGCGGAACCCCAAGAGACCCAGTACTTC. Amino acids: CASSQTGRLGIQAEPQETQYF.

The rearrangement uses TRBV15 and TRBJ1-4; a possible D gene is TRBD1 (5 bases). V was pared by 1 base and J by 0 bases, with 9 bases between. Germline CDR1 reads LNHNV; CDR2 reads YYDKDF (reference sequence). The CDR3 totals 16 residues. CDR3 DNA sequence: TGTGCCACCAGCAGAGTTGCGGGGGCAACTAATGAAAAACTGTTTTTT. Its translation is CATSRVAGATNEKLFF.

This clonotype was counted ten times or more. CDR3 nucleotide sequence: TGTGCCAGCAGCTCCCCCGGGACTAGCGCTAGAAATGAGCAGTTCTTC. Amino acids: CASSSPGTSARNEQFF. The chain is built from TRBV7-2 and TRBJ2-1; 10 bases agree with TRBD2. V shed 4 bases, J shed 7 bases, and the junction held 10 bases outside the gene matches. Germline V lookup: CDR1 SGHTA, CDR2 FQGNSA. There are 16 residues in the CDR3.

Only a few counts were recorded for this clonotype. V is TRBV6-2 or TRBV6-3 and J is TRBJ1-3; TRBD1 is a possible D gene (6 bases). V was trimmed by 4 bases and J by 6 bases, leaving 16 bases between them. The CDR3 is 15 amino acids. CDR1 MNHEY and CDR2 SVGEGT come from the germline V gene. The CDR3 DNA reads TGTGCCAGCAGTTCTTTCGGGGGCCCCCAAAACACCATATATTTT. It specifies CASSSFGGPQNTIYF.

The DNA for the CDR3 is TGTGCCAGCATTCCTGAATTGGGGGGCCTGTACGAGCAGTACTTC. Its protein is CASIPELGGLYEQYF. This sequence joins TRBV28 and TRBJ2-7, with D tentatively TRBD1 or TRBD2 (6 bases each). This CDR3 comprises 15 residues. The V end lost 7 bases, the J end lost 4 bases, and 20 bases lay between the germline ends. The germline V gene has CDR1 MDHEN and CDR2 SYDVKM.

This clonotype was detected many times. The J gene is TRBJ2-7, the V gene TRBV20-1; the D gene is possibly TRBD2 (6 bases). V was cut by 1 base and J by 5 bases, with 15 bases left in between. The germline CDR1 and CDR2 sequences are DFQATT and SNEGSKA (reference sequence). The CDR3 is 14 amino acids. The CDR3 region is CSARAAGREDEQYF. CDR3 nucleotides: TGCAGTGCTAGAGCCGCGGGGCGCGAAGACGAGCAGTACTTC.

This clonotype has just a few counts. This chain uses TRBV2 with TRBJ2-3; D remains unclear. Trimming removed 4 bases from V and 2 bases from J, with 13 bases in between. The CDR3 runs 15 residues. The germline V gene encodes CDR1 SNHLY and CDR2 FYNNEI. The CDR3 is CASSGASINTDTQYF. The CDR3 DNA is TGTGCCAGCAGTGGGGCGTCGATAAACACAGATACGCAGTATTTT. Using reference TRBV2 and TRBJ2-3 for the parts outside the CDR3, the full variable domain is EPEVTQTPSHQVTQMGQEVILRCVPISNHLYFYWYRQILGQKVEFLVSFYNNEISEKSEIFDDQFSVERPDGSNFTLKIRSTKLEDSAMYFCASSGASINTDTQYFGPGTRLTVL.